The clone carrying this T cell receptor (beta chain) has more than one count but fewer than ten. Its antigen is still unknown. These data belong to a study of cytomegalovirus exposure and HLA in healthy donors. Looked up from germline, CDR1 is MGHRA and CDR2 is YSYEKL. Deletions cut 2 bases from V and 2 bases from J, with 21 bases between. The CDR3 totals 19 residues. A multiplex PCR was run with 60 Vbeta primers and 13 Jbeta primers. Sequencing was performed with immunoSEQ multiplex PCR; in TCRdb, only in-frame clones are kept and a portion is missing. The sample lists about 150,000 clones; over 60% were seen once. The study, taken as a whole, reports: Some V segments, TRBV6-2 and TRBV6-3 among them, were indistinguishable and were therefore excluded. Later analysis placed DRB1 highest and HLA-C lowest in TCR association rates, which differed by HLA locus. Productive rates of about 87% or about 30% were seen for most TCR beta V segments in an earlier analysis.

The V and J genes are TRBV4-1 and TRBJ1-4, with D unclear. The sequencing sample was made of PBMCs. The TCR sequence derives from a middle-aged man in good health and CMV-seropositive. The CDR3 DNA follows: TGCGCCAGCAGCCAACCTGGAACGAGGTTGGAGTCGACTAATGAAAAACTGTTTTTT. Protein: CASSQPGTRLESTNEKLFF.